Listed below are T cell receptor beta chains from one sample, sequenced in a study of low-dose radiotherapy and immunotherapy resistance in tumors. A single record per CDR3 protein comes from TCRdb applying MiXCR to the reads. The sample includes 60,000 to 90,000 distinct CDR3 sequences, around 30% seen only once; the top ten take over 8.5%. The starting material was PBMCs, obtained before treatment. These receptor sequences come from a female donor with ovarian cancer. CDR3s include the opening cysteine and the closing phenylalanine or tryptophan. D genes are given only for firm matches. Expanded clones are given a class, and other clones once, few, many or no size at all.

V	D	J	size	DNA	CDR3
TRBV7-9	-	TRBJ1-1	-	TGTGCCAGCAGCTTAGGACGAGATGCTGAAGCTTTCTTT	CASSLGRDAEAFF
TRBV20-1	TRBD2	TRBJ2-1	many	TGCAGTGCTCCAAGGGCGCTAGCGGGGTCCAAAAGGCAGTTCTTC	CSAPRALAGSKRQFF
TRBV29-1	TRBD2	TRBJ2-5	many	TGCAGCGTTGCGACTAGCGGGAGCCCCGGTGAGACCCAGTACTTC	CSVATSGSPGETQYF
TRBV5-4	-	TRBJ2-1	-	TGTGCCAGCAGCTTGTACAGAATCTACAATGAGCAGTTCTTC	CASSLYRIYNEQFF
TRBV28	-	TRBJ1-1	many	TGTGCCAGCAGTAAGAACAGGGTGGAAGCTTTCTTT	CASSKNRVEAFF
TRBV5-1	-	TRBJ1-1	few	TGCGCCAGCAGTTTGGTAGGGCGCAACACTGAAGCTTTCTTT	CASSLVGRNTEAFF
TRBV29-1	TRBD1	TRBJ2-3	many	TGCAGCGTGGAAACAGGGGTAGATACGCAGTATTTT	CSVETGVDTQYF
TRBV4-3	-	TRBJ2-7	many	TGCGCCAGCAGCCAAGATAAGGGGCCCTACGAGCAGTACTTC	CASSQDKGPYEQYF
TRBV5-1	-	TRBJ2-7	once	TGCGCCAGCAGCGCCTTGGGGGTCTCCTACGAGCAGTACTTC	CASSALGVSYEQYF
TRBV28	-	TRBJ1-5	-	TGTGCCAGCAGTTTAATGAGAGGGCCGTCAAGCAATCAGCCCCAGCATTTT	CASSLMRGPSSNQPQHF
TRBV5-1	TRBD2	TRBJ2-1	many	TGCGCCAGCAGCTTTTGGCCTAGCGGGACCTCAGAATCCTACAATGAGCAGTTCTTC	CASSFWPSGTSESYNEQFF
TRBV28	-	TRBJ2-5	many	TGTGCCAGCAGGGACAGCCACCAAGAGACCCAGTACTTC	CASRDSHQETQYF
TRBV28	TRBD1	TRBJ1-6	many	TGTGCCAGCAGTTTAGCATTCACAGGGGGGACTTCACCCCTCCACTTT	CASSLAFTGGTSPLHF
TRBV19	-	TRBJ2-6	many	TGTGCCAGTAGTTTACAACAGGGCTCTGGGGCCAACGTCCTGACTTTC	CASSLQQGSGANVLTF
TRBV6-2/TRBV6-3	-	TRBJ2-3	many	TGTGCCAGCAGTGATGTCAGGGATACGCAGTATTTT	CASSDVRDTQYF
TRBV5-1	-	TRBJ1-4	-	TGCGCCAGCAGCCTGGGACCGTTGGGAAAACTGTTTTTT	CASSLGPLGKLFF
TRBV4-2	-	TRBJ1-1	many	TGTGCCAGCAGCCAAGTTGAAAAAATGAACACTGAAGCTTTCTTT	CASSQVEKMNTEAFF